This T cell receptor (beta chain) comes out of a study of blood T cell repertoires in COVID-19. At the level of the study: Specimens from acute and convalescent COVID-19 originated in the United States, Italy and Spain. T cells, B-cell-depleted T cells, or PBMCs supplied cDNA or gDNA.

V shed 1 base and J shed 7 bases, with 8 bases lying between them. The germline gives CDR1 LGHDT, CDR2 YNNKEL (reference sequence). The CDR3 sequence is 14 residues long. Data came from immunoSEQ multiplex PCR; TCRdb stores just in-frame clones and leaves some out. This table holds under 150,000 clones, 81% found once. The sample was peripheral blood. The V call is TRBV3-1 (or the pseudogene TRBV3-2), the J call TRBJ1-6; tentatively, D is TRBD1 (6 bases). The TCR sequence derives from a man between 50 and 59 years old with acute or convalescent COVID-19. This CDR3 reads CASSQGGQNSPLHF. DNA for the CDR3: TGTGCCAGCAGCCAAGGAGGACAGAATTCACCCCTCCACTTT.